The present T cell receptor beta chain was sequenced within a study of T-cell memory formation after mild COVID-19. For the study at large: The two donors had largely donor-specific TCR clusters. Study results and caveats: CD8+ contracting clones occupied EMRA, while CD4+ ones occupied mainly CM and EM.

About this clonotype: Antigen specificity is unknown.

Constant-segment primers served in 5'RACE that generated TCR alpha and TCR beta cDNA libraries bearing sample barcodes and UMIs. TCRdb re-analysed the 5' RACE reads in MiXCR, keeping a single row per CDR3 protein. The table lists over 300,000 distinct CDR3 sequences, around 20% of them singletons. In germline, CDR1 is SNHLY, CDR2 FYNNEI. The CDR3 runs 11 residues. V lost 7 bases and J 7 bases, leaving 10 bases between the germline ends. The chain recombines TRBV2 with TRBJ1-1; D is ambiguous. Sequencing was carried out using PBMCs or a T cell subset sorted from them (not recorded which). The clonotype comes from a man aged 18 to 35 who had mild COVID-19 (a few samples of this study predate the infection). Cell type and time point are not known. In DNA, the CDR3 is TGTGCCAGCACCCCAGGTCTTGAAGCTTTCTTT. Residues: CASTPGLEAFF.